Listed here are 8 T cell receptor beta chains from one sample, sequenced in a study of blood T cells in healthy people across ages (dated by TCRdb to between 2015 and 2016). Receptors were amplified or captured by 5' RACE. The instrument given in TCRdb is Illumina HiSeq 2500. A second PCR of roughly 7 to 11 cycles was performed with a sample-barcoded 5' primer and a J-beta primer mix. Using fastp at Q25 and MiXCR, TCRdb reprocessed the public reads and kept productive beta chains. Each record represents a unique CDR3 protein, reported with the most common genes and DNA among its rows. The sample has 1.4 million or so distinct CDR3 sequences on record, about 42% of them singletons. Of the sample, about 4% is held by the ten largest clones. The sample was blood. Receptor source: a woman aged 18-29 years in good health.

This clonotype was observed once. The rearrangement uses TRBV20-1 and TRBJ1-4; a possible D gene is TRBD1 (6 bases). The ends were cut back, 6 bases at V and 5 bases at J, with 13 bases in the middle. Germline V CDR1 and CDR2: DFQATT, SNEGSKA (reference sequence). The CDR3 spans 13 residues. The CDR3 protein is CSATDSFNEKLFF. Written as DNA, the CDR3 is TGCAGTGCAACGGACAGCTTCAATGAAAAACTGTTTTTT.

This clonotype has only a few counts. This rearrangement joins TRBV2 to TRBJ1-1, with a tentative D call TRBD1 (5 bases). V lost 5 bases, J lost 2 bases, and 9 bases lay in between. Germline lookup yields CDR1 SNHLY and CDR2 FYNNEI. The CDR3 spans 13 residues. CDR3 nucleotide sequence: TGTGCCAGCAGTATCGACAGCAACACTGAAGCTTTCTTT. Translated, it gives CASSIDSNTEAFF.

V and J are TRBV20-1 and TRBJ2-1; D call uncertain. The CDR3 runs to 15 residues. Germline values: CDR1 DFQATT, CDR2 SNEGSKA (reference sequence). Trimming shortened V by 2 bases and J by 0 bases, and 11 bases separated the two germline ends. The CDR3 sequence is CSARFWGSSYNEQFF. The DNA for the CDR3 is TGCAGTGCTAGATTTTGGGGTAGCTCCTACAATGAGCAGTTCTTC.

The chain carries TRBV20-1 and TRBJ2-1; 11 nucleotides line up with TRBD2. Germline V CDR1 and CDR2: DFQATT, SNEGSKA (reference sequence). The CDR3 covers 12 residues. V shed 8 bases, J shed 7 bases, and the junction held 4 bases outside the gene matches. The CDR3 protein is CSTPSGRNEQFF. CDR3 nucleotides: TGCAGTACCCCTAGCGGGAGGAATGAGCAGTTCTTC.

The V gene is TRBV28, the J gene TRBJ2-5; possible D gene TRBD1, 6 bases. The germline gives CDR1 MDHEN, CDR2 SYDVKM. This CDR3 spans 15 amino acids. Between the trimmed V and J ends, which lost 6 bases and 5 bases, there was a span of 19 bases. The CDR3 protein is CASRPTWQGSETQYF. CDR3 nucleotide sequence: TGTGCCAGCAGACCAACGTGGCAGGGGAGCGAGACCCAGTACTTC.

The CDR3 coding sequence is TGTGCCAGCAGTTCTGGGGAGTGGGGCTCTGGGGCCAACGTCCTGACTTTC. Translating it yields CASSSGEWGSGANVLTF. The V gene is TRBV12-3 or TRBV12-4, the J gene TRBJ2-6, with D possibly TRBD2 on 5 matching bases. This CDR3 spans 17 amino acids. V was trimmed by 4 bases and J by 0 bases, leaving 13 bases between them.

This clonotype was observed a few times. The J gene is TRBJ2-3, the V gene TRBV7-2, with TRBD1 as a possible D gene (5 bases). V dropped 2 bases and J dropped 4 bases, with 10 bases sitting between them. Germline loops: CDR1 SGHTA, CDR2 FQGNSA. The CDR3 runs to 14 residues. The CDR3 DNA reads TGTGCCAGCAGCTTAAGAACAGGCTCAGATACGCAGTATTTT. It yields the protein CASSLRTGSDTQYF.

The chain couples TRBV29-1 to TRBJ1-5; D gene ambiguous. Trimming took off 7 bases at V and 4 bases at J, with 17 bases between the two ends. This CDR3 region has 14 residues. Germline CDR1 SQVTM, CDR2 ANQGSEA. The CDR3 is CSALPRTENQPQHF. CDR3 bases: TGCAGCGCCCTGCCCCGGACGGAGAATCAGCCCCAGCATTTT.